What follows is one TCR beta chain and its context. Its antigen is not known. This sample is part of a study of T cell responses to AZD1222 COVID-19 vaccine. Second-dose schedules of about 4 or about 12 weeks were combined. Method: immunoSEQ multiplex PCR; TCRdb's copy keeps in-frame clones and lacks some. This sample carries roughly 86,000 clones, 85% of them seen once, and the ten largest clones take roughly 4.3%. V was trimmed by 0 bases and J by 0 bases, leaving 7 bases between them. Per the germline V gene, CDR1 is SGHRS and CDR2 is YFSETQ. This CDR3 region has 16 residues. Study-wide findings and caveats: Recipients of AZD1222 seropositive at baseline numbered only 6 or 7. Spike-specific TCRs gained breadth and depth after people received two AZD1222 doses.

The sample in question was peripheral blood, obtained 28 days after the second AZD1222 dose. This chain uses TRBV5-1 with TRBJ2-6; unclear D gene. The sequence was obtained from an adult who received the AZD1222 COVID-19 vaccine. In DNA form, the CDR3 reads TGCGCCAGCAGCTTGGATCCGAGCTCTGGGGCCAACGTCCTGACTTTC. This gives the protein CASSLDPSSGANVLTF.